This TCR beta chain derives from a study of blood T cell repertoires in COVID-19. Background on the study: Collection of acute and convalescent COVID-19 samples took place in the United States, Italy and Spain. The cDNA or gDNA used as material had been derived from T cells, B-cell-depleted T cells, or PBMCs.

Authors' data handling: Amplification with reference gene primers provided the estimates of nucleated cell counts. Assay: immunoSEQ multiplex PCR; the TCRdb copy retains only in-frame clones and omits some. V, J and clone size are taken as reported in that table, and D and trimming were inferred from the DNA itself. In the table there are about 80,000 clones, 82% of which are singletons. Deletions cut 8 bases from V and 2 bases from J, with 12 bases between. CDR3 size: 13 residues. Looked up from germline, CDR1 is LNHDA and CDR2 is SQIVND (reference sequence). The sample consisted of peripheral blood. The receptor's source is a human donor in a cohort sampled during active COVID-19. J is TRBJ1-2 and V is TRBV19; D possibly corresponds to TRBD1 (5 bases). CDR3 bases: TGTGCCAGTGCGCAAGGGGCGAACTATGGCTACACCTTC. Encoded protein: CASAQGANYGYTF.